This TCR beta chain was observed in a study of cytomegalovirus exposure and HLA in healthy donors (dated by TCRdb to about 2017). Regarding the complete study: According to an earlier analysis of 550 to 700 of the donors, about 190 million T cells yielded over 100 million unique TCR beta sequences and more than 250 Gb of sequence data. Genome-wide SNP genotypes for about 60% of the roughly 700 donors were used in a later genetic analysis, which treated that subset as a discovery cohort. An early release that covered some 630 HLA-typed donors contained 300 to 350 gigabases of sequencing data and 65 million to 100 million unique TCR sequences. Along with the approximately 670-subject first cohort, a separate validation cohort of over a hundred different subjects was used. HLA typing included class I and class II loci at four-digit resolution. To predict cytomegalovirus infection status, the study brought together high-throughput TCR immunosequencing, statistical association of individual TCRs with disease status, and machine learning. Using immunosequencing, the study profiled T cell repertoires from around 680 subjects and related those repertoires to cytomegalovirus serostatus. Rather than drawing on any new phenotypic data, the later analysis identified candidate immune exposures from TCR beta sequences and the way those sequences occurred across donors. Among some 400 genotyped donors of the cohort, an average of around 250,000 unique TCR beta nucleotide sequences was sequenced per donor, of which about 19% were non-productive. Typing coverage differed by locus: A, B, C, DRB1 and DQB1 were typed in about 620-630 donors, DQA1 in 522, DPA1 in 600 to 610, and DPB1 in just under 490. Donor age, sex, ethnicity and CMV serostatus were compiled together with the repertoire data. A handful of DR-DQ haplotypes were handled as single units for association and clustering because linkage in the cohort was strong. In a later analysis, previously published TCR beta repertoires from fewer than 750 donors were re-analyzed and high-resolution HLA genotyping was added so that TCR occurrence patterns could be studied. The aim of the study was to test whether cataloging public T cell receptors could identify signatures of past pathogen exposure. Of the roughly 400 genotyped donors, approximately 80% fell in the genetic ancestry cluster associated with self-reported Caucasian donors. An earlier analysis of roughly 580 of the donors used high-throughput TCR beta sequencing to judge whether each TCR beta V gene segment behaved as functional or pseudogenic. Every repertoire in the discovery cohort had been generated on one and the same sequencing platform.

Library construction relied on the immunoSEQ multiplex PCR assay. For the multiplex PCR, a mixture combining 60 forward primers for TCR Vbeta segments and 13 reverse primers for TCR Jbeta segments was used. The CDR3 region of rearranged TCR beta genes was amplified from genomic DNA with a multiplex PCR assay. Amplified TCR beta libraries were sequenced as 87-base-pair reads on the Illumina HiSeq System. On the authors' methods: A later analysis tallied 70 million to 100 million unique TCR beta chains across the 666 repertoires, and roughly 11 million of those chains were shared by two or more donors. To remove PCR and sequencing errors, raw reads were error-corrected and collapsed into unique sequences using a nearest-neighbor algorithm that merged closely related sequences. V, D and J gene segments were assigned by aligning CDR3 sequences to IMGT reference sequences. For a sequence to be retained, at least a six-nucleotide match to both a V gene segment and a J gene segment was required. A rearrangement was called productive if the CDR3 had no stop codons and remained in frame with V and J, and every other rearrangement was called non-productive. Following IMGT convention, CDR3 was defined as the stretch from the second conserved V-encoded cysteine to the conserved J-encoded phenylalanine. Sequences without an unambiguous match to a single V gene segment were excluded from the earlier analysis of about 630 of the donors. An earlier analysis of about 590 of the donors classified V segments as functional when productive rearrangements were above 56.7% and as segregating when the standard deviation between donors was above 5%. A statistical classification framework was built to diagnose cytomegalovirus status from the catalog of TCR beta chain sequences. V and J gene assignment, in a later analysis, came from comparing TCR nucleotide sequences with IMGT/GENE-DB human TR gene sequences. Using the TCRdist pipeline, a later analysis assigned CDR3 sequences along with most-parsimonious VDJ recombination scenarios. In a later analysis, each TCR beta chain was defined by its CDR3 amino acid sequence together with its V-gene family, and reads without a unique V-gene family were excluded. In a later analysis, some 600 highly shared, low-generation-probability nucleotide sequences were removed to address suspected cross-contamination and a sequencing artifact. For each public chain, a later analysis derived a clonal expansion index from normalized ranks of inferred template counts within each repertoire. Generation probabilities in a later analysis came from a VDJ recombination model fitted to out-of-frame rearrangements, and those results were checked against IGoR. In a later analysis, TCR-TCR, TCR-HLA and TCR-CMV co-occurrence was scored with hypergeometric tests, and a repertoire-size bias correction was applied to TCR pairs. In a later analysis, false discovery rates were estimated by permuting HLA or CMV assignments 20 times. In a later analysis, co-occurring TCRs were grouped using DBSCAN, and TCRdist sequence similarity was added for clustering within HLA-allele-positive subsets. Repertoires with fewer than 30,000 or more than 120,000 public chains were left out of co-occurrence clustering, as were about five repertoires with anomalous nucleotide sharing. Entries here come from immuneACCESS through TCRdb and include only in-frame sequences with V and J called. Some clones fail to appear in such tables; in the studies checked, an unresolved V gene covers under half of the shortfall, and the cause of the remainder is unknown. V and J calls and clone size are given by that table; D and trimming were obtained from the DNA. The sample records about 170,000 clones, around four fifths of which are singletons. The top ten clonotypes cover 4.8% of the sample.

With respect to this clone: There is no known antigen for this receptor. Base qualities are not recorded, but no much larger clone differs from it by a single base.

The CDR3, from cysteine to phenylalanine, totals 12 residues. The kept DNA is CDR3 alone, 36 bases in frame from the first base. Here V drops 6 bases and J drops 5 bases, and the junction holds 2 bases not matched to any gene. For CDR1 and CDR2, the germline V gene lists MNHEY and SVGAGI. The cohort comprised several hundred healthy bone marrow donors. Cohort members were all nominally healthy when sampled, although unrecorded immune exposures were likely present. The donor was CMV seropositive and belonged to the group of 250 to 350 seropositive cohort members. A peripheral blood sample was provided by each donor, and peripheral blood mononuclear cells were used for TCR beta sequencing. The Qiagen DNeasy Blood Extraction Kit was used to extract genomic DNA from the blood cell samples. Broad study findings and their caveats: An earlier analysis of around 600 of the donors showed that most TCR beta V segments appeared in productive rearrangements either about 87% or about 30% of the time, which broadly matched IMGT annotations. Correlated functional status among segregating V segments might be attributable to linkage disequilibrium, but an unknown experimental factor could not be ruled out. Around 16 rarely observed V segments, including chromosome 9 orphons, were excluded from the earlier analysis of several hundred of the donors because counts were too low. In a later analysis, most CMV-associated TCR beta chains were found to appear HLA-restricted, with HLA associations seemingly driven largely by CMV exposure. In both the original and validation cohorts, the classifier was reported to diagnose cytomegalovirus status with high specificity and sensitivity. The authors suggested that the approach could potentially be generalized to other disease states and immunological phenotypes. The study gave a list of about 160 TCR beta chains associated with cytomegalovirus. Because HLA typing was unavailable for some donors at each locus, only the typed subset was used in association tests. A later analysis associated about 18,000 TCR beta sequences with specific HLA alleles at a false discovery rate of 0.05. In a later genetic analysis, a missense DCLRE1C variant was associated with V-gene and J-gene trimming of TCR beta chains, and the association was replicated in an independent cohort. According to a later analysis, TCR association rates differed among HLA loci, with DRB1 alleles showing the most associated TCRs and HLA-C alleles showing the fewest. In a later genetic analysis, fewer N-insertions in productive TCRs were reported among donors in an Asian-associated ancestry cluster than the approximately 670-donor mean. According to a later analysis, parvovirus B19, influenza, CMV and Epstein-Barr virus appeared linked to several top co-occurrence clusters. When HLA alleles, especially DR and DQ, strongly co-occurred, TCR associations were difficult to assign to individual alleles. A further reported finding was that TCR beta sequences accurately predicted the HLA-A and HLA-B alleles for most subjects in the first cohort. The 87-base-pair reads could not distinguish some IMGT-functional V segments, including TRBV6-2 and TRBV6-3, so those segments were excluded. In vitro tests confirmed that a few of the cytomegalovirus-associated TCR beta chains recognize cytomegalovirus antigens. A later analysis found that HLA-associated TCR beta chains were more clonally expanded and had lower generation probabilities than equally common non-associated chains. While some public TCRs were present in many individuals, most TCR sequences turned up only very rarely across donors. A group of highly shared sequence variants was considered likely to be a technical artifact of the sequencing pipeline. For the cohort, immune exposure information was limited to CMV serostatus. In this cohort, only TCR beta chains were sequenced, and detectable features were limited by the absence of alpha or paired-chain data. Sequencing depth was assumed to be roughly uniform across donors in the presence/absence analyses, though that assumption may not hold.

This chain is built from TRBV6-5 and TRBJ1-1; 8 bases in between match TRBD1. The clonotype was recovered from a girl aged 10-17 years in good health and CMV-seropositive. Input material: PBMCs. The DNA reads TGTGCCAGCAGCCACAGGGGGACTGAAGCTTTCTTT. This is translated as CASSHRGTEAFF.